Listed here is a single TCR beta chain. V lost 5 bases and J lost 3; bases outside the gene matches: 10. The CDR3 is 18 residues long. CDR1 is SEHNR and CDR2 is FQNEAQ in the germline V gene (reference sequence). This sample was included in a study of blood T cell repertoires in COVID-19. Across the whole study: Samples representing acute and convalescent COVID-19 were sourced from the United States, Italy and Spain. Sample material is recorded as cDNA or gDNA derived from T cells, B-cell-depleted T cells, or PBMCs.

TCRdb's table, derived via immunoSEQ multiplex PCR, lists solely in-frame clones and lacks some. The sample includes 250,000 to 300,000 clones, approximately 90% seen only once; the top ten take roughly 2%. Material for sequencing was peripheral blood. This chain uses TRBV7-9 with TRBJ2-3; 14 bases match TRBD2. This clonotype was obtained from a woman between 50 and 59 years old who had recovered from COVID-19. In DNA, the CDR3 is TGTGCCAGCAGCATACGGCGACTAGCGGGAGGGTCGACAGATACGCAGTATTTT. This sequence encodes CASSIRRLAGGSTDTQYF.